The 14 T cell receptor beta chains below were found in one sample sequenced in a study of shared clonotypes between healthy human individuals. The repertoire was sequenced with immunoSEQ multiplex PCR; TCRdb's copy has only in-frame clones and lacks some. This sample yields some 2,400,000 clones, of which almost 96% are seen a single time; more than 0.1% belongs to the top ten. Sequencing input: naive CD4+ T cells sorted from blood. Sample subset: CD45RA+ positively selected. The source of these receptors is a man aged 18 to 29 in good health.

This chain uses TRBV2 with TRBJ1-5; TRBD1 is a possible D gene (5 bases). The CDR3 loop spans 17 amino acids. Germline CDR1 reads SNHLY; CDR2 reads FYNNEI. V lost 5 bases and J 2 bases, leaving 19 bases between the germline ends. DNA of the CDR3: TGTGCCAGCAGTCGTGGGCAGGGAGTTTTCGGCAATCAGCCCCAGCATTTT. Translated, it gives CASSRGQGVFGNQPQHF.

Only one count was recorded for this clone. V gene TRBV10-3 combines with J gene TRBJ2-5; the D call may be TRBD1 or TRBD2 (7 bases each). V was trimmed by 4 bases and J by 5 bases, leaving 11 bases between them. Germline CDR1 ENHRY, CDR2 SYGVKD. The CDR3 totals 13 residues. The CDR3 region has the DNA TGTGCCATCAGTGTGCAGGGGGGGGAGACCCAGTACTTC. This gives the protein CAISVQGGETQYF.

This clone was seen once. The CDR3, as DNA: TGCGCCAGCAGTCCACAGGGGAGCTCCTATAATTCACCCCTCCACTTT. Protein product: CASSPQGSSYNSPLHF. The chain joins TRBV10-2 to TRBJ1-6; TRBD1 agrees at 7 bases. Per germline, CDR1 WSHSY and CDR2 SAAADI. Trimming removed 5 bases from V and 0 bases from J; junction bases left unmatched: 4. The CDR3 has 16 residues.

V and J are TRBV10-3 and TRBJ2-2; 10 bases are shared with TRBD1. Trimming took 10 bases from V and 5 from J; bases not matched to a gene: 10. The CDR3 contains 15 residues. Per germline, CDR1 ENHRY and CDR2 SYGVKD. This chain's CDR3 is CATLRDRGPTGELFF. CDR3 nucleotides: TGTGCCACCCTCCGAGACAGGGGGCCTACCGGGGAGCTGTTTTTT.

V gene TRBV30 combines with J gene TRBJ2-4; perhaps TRBD1 as D (5 bases). Germline CDR1 and CDR2: GTSNPN and SVGIG (reference sequence). CDR3 length: 13 amino acids. The germline V and J ends were trimmed by 2 bases and 7 bases, with 12 bases remaining between them. CDR3 in amino acids: CAWSKDKSNIQYF. The CDR3 bases are TGTGCCTGGAGTAAGGACAAGTCGAACATTCAGTACTTC.

This rearrangement joins TRBV5-1 to TRBJ2-6; 7 bases align to TRBD1. Losses at the gene ends were 4 bases for V and 4 bases for J; bases not matched to a gene: 8. CDR3 length equals 16 residues. Germline-derived CDR1 and CDR2 are SGHRS and YFSETQ. DNA for the CDR3: TGCGCCAGCAGCAAACGACAGGGTGCAGGGGCCAACGTCCTGACTTTC. Its translation is CASSKRQGAGANVLTF.

The rearrangement uses TRBV6-5 and TRBJ1-1; D remains unclear. The ends were cut back, 8 bases at V and 3 bases at J, with 10 bases in the middle. Per the germline V gene, CDR1 is MNHEY and CDR2 is SVGAGI. There are 12 residues in the CDR3. The CDR3 nucleotides are TGTGCCAGCTCGGAAGGTCACACTGAAGCTTTCTTT. Encoded protein: CASSEGHTEAFF.

The chain uses TRBV5-4 and TRBJ1-2; no reliable D call. Germline loops: CDR1 SGHNT, CDR2 YYREEE (reference sequence). Trimming stripped 0 bases from V and 3 bases from J, with 6 bases between. The CDR3 has 13 residues. CDR3 sequence reads: CASSLGHYYGYTF. CDR3 in DNA: TGTGCCAGCAGCTTGGGCCACTACTATGGCTACACCTTC. Drawing the rest from reference TRBV5-4 and TRBJ1-2, the complete variable domain is ETGVTQSPTHLIKTRGQQVTLRCSSQSGHNTVSWYQQALGQGPQFIFQYYREEENGRGNFPPRFSGLQFPNYSSELNVNALELDDSALYLCASSLGHYYGYTFGSGTRLTVV.

This chain links TRBV5-6 with TRBJ1-1, with a weak D call TRBD1 (5 bases). V was cut by 0 bases and J by 8 bases, with 14 bases left in between. CDR3 length equals 14 residues. The germline V gene encodes CDR1 SGHDT and CDR2 YYEEEE. CDR3 sequence: CASSLAVKWGEAFF. DNA of the CDR3: TGTGCCAGCAGCTTGGCGGTGAAGTGGGGGGAAGCTTTCTTT.

V and J are TRBV28 and TRBJ1-5; unclear D gene. CDR1 and CDR2 (germline): MDHEN, SYDVKM. The CDR3 is made up of 14 amino acids. V was trimmed by 2 bases and J by 0 bases, leaving 5 bases between them. CDR3 residues: CASSLQSSNQPQHF. The CDR3 DNA reads TGTGCCAGCAGTTTACAGAGTAGCAATCAGCCCCAGCATTTT.

For the CDR3, the DNA is TGTGCCAGCAGCGTCCCAGGGTTGGAGACCCAGTACTTC. Protein sequence: CASSVPGLETQYF. The chain is built from TRBV6-5 and TRBJ2-5; possible D gene TRBD1, 5 bases. CDR3 length: 13 residues. Trimming removed 6 bases from V and 5 bases from J, with 13 bases in between. Germline V gene lookup returns CDR1 MNHEY and CDR2 SVGAGI.

The chain combines TRBV18 with TRBJ1-5; D unclear. CDR1 is KGHSH, CDR2 LQKENI, per germline. The CDR3 runs 12 residues. In DNA, the CDR3 is TGTGCTCAGGACCGTCGCAATCAGCCCCAGCATTTT. It yields the protein CAQDRRNQPQHF.

This sequence joins TRBV7-8 and TRBJ2-3, with 8 bases aligning to TRBD1. The CDR3 covers 16 residues. CDR1 and CDR2 (germline): SGHVS, FQNEAQ. Losses at the gene ends were 1 base for V and 4 bases for J; bases not matched to a gene: 7. CDR3 sequence (DNA): TGTGCCAGCAGCTTAGAAGACAGGGGCTTATCAGATACGCAGTATTTT. Translated, it gives CASSLEDRGLSDTQYF.

V usage is TRBV6-4 and J usage is TRBJ1-1; D gene uncertain. The length of the CDR3 is 13 residues. V was cut by 5 bases and J by 1 base, with 8 bases left in between. Germline V CDR1 and CDR2: MRHNA, SNTAGT. For the CDR3, the DNA is TGTGCCAGCAGTTTCGGGGAGAACACTGAAGCTTTCTTT. Encoded protein: CASSFGENTEAFF.